The clone carrying this TCR beta chain was detected a few times. The data were taken from a study of cytotoxic CD8 clonotypes in ibrutinib-treated CLL. CDR1 and CDR2 from the germline V gene are MGHRA and YSYEKL. This CDR3 has 18 residues. Losses at the gene ends were 0 bases for V and 4 bases for J; bases not matched to a gene: 12. Clones were read by immunoSEQ multiplex PCR, and TCRdb kept only the in-frame ones, dropping some. The top ten clones hold 20% to 25% of a sample with fewer than 50,000 clones, 65% of them seen once. The source was PBMCs, collected after 24 months of ibrutinib treatment. The rearrangement uses TRBV4-1 and TRBJ2-1, with 7 bases fitting TRBD2. The sequence was collected from a human donor with chronic lymphocytic leukemia. CDR3 sequence (DNA): TGCGCCAGCAGCCAAGAACCATACGCTAGCGGCCTTTACAATGAGCAGTTCTTC. It codes for CASSQEPYASGLYNEQFF.